This paragraph reports one T cell receptor beta chain. CDR1 is MDHEN, CDR2 SYDVKM, per germline. The CDR3 runs 15 residues. V was trimmed by 8 bases and J by 2 bases, leaving 18 bases between them. These data are taken from a study of control samples from healthy donors and cancer patients. Generated by immunoSEQ multiplex PCR, the TCRdb table keeps only in-frame clones and is missing some. The table has approximately 150,000 clones, roughly 90% seen once. The receptor comes from a man aged 45-65 years with head and neck cancer. The material sequenced was PBMCs. The chain couples TRBV28 to TRBJ2-5, with a tentative D call TRBD2 (5 bases). The CDR3: CASGNPQRVQETQYF. Here the CDR3 DNA reads TGTGCCAGCGGAAACCCCCAGAGGGTGCAAGAGACCCAGTACTTC.